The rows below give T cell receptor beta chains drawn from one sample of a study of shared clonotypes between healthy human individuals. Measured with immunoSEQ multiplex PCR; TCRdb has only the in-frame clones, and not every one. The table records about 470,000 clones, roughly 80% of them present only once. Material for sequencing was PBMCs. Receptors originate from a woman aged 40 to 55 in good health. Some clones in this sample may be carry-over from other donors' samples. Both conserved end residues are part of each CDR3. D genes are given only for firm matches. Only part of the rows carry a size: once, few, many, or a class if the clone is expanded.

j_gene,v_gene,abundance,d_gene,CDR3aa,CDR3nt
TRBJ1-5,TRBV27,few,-,CASSLVGSGHLNQPQHF,TGTGCCAGCAGTTTAGTCGGTTCAGGACACCTAAATCAGCCCCAGCATTTT
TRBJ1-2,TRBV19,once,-,CASSIAGTEKSYTF,TGTGCCAGTAGTATAGCCGGGACCGAGAAAAGCTACACCTTC
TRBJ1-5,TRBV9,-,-,CASSPQDGYQPQHF,TGTGCCAGCAGCCCCCAGGACGGTTATCAGCCCCAGCATTTT
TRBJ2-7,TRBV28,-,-,CASSLLFYEQYF,TGTGCCAGCAGTTTACTGTTCTACGAGCAGTACTTC
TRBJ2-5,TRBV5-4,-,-,CASSFWGRAYQETQYF,TGTGCCAGCAGCTTTTGGGGGCGGGCGTACCAAGAGACCCAGTACTTC
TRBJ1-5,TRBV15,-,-,CATSIAGPGQPQHF,TGTGCCACCAGCATTGCCGGACCAGGTCAGCCCCAGCATTTT
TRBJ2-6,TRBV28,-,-,CASSLTSGANVLTF,TGTGCCAGCAGTTTAACCTCTGGGGCCAACGTCCTGACTTTC
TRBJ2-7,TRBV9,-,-,CASSVGGYDYEQYF,TGTGCCAGCAGCGTAGGAGGGTACGACTACGAGCAGTACTTC
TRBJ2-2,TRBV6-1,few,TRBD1,CASISTGYTGELFF,TGTGCCAGCATCTCGACAGGGTACACCGGGGAGCTGTTTTTT
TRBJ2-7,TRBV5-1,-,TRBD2,CASRYLAGQGEQYF,TGCGCCAGCAGATACCTAGCGGGTCAGGGAGAGCAGTACTTC
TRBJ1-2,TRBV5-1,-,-,CASSPFYTSSVGYTF,TGCGCCAGCAGTCCATTCTACACCTCGTCCGTTGGCTACACCTTC
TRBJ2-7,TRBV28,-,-,CASSQVSDGVSGYEQYF,TGTGCCAGCAGTCAAGTCTCTGATGGGGTCTCCGGCTACGAGCAGTACTTC
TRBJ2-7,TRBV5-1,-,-,CASSLGSVYEQYF,TGCGCCAGCAGCTTGGGATCCGTGTACGAGCAGTACTTC
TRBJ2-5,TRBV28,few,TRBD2,CASSSHKIAGGLRETQYF,TGTGCCAGCAGTTCCCATAAAATAGCGGGAGGTCTAAGAGAGACCCAGTACTTC
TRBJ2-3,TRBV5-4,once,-,CASREQSSNTDTQYF,TGTGCCAGCAGGGAGCAATCCTCGAACACAGATACGCAGTATTTT
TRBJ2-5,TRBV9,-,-,CASSVGPAQETQYF,TGTGCCAGCAGCGTAGGACCTGCCCAAGAGACCCAGTACTTC
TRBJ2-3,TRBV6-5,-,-,CASSNAWTDTQYF,TGTGCCAGCAGTAATGCTTGGACAGATACGCAGTATTTT
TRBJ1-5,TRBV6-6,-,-,CASSPLSHQPQHF,TGTGCCAGCAGTCCCCTTAGTCACCAGCCCCAGCATTTT
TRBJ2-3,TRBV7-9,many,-,CASSRRDGTDTQYF,TGTGCCAGCAGCCGCAGGGATGGCACAGATACGCAGTATTTT
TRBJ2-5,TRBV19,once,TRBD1,CASNPTGGETQYF,TGTGCCAGTAACCCGACAGGGGGAGAGACCCAGTACTTC
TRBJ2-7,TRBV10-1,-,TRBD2,CASSSSGSYEQYF,TGCGCCAGCTCATCTAGCGGCTCCTACGAGCAGTACTTC
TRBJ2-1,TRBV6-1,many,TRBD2,CASLSSGIYNEQFF,TGTGCCAGCCTCTCTAGCGGGATCTACAATGAGCAGTTCTTC
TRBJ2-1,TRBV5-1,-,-,CASSNLRDPSDEQFF,TGCGCCAGCAGCAACCTTAGGGACCCTTCGGATGAGCAGTTCTTC
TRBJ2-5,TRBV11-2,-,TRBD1,CASSTRDREETQYF,TGTGCCAGCAGCACACGGGACAGGGAAGAGACCCAGTACTTC
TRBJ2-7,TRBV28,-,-,CASSYRAPYEQYF,TGTGCCAGCAGTTATCGGGCCCCCTACGAGCAGTACTTC
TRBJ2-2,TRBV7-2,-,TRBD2,CASSPRQAGGVAGELFF,TGTGCCAGCAGCCCCAGGCAGGCGGGAGGTGTGGCCGGGGAGCTGTTTTTT
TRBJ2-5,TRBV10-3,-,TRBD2,CAISVSGLAGGEQYF,TGTGCCATCAGTGTGAGCGGACTAGCGGGCGGTGAGCAGTACTTC
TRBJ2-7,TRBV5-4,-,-,CASSLEVGPYEQYF,TGTGCCAGCAGCTTGGAGGTGGGACCCTACGAGCAGTACTTC
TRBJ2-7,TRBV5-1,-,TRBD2,CASRRTSGVEEQYF,TGCGCCAGCAGAAGGACTAGCGGGGTCGAGGAGCAGTACTTC
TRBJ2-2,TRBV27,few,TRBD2,CASRVAGANTGELFF,TGTGCCAGCAGGGTAGCGGGAGCGAACACCGGGGAGCTGTTTTTT
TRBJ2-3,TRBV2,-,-,CATGAFKNTDTQYF,TGTGCCACCGGGGCCTTCAAGAACACAGATACGCAGTATTTT
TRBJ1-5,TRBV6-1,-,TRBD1,CASSERGVGTGTQPQHF,TGTGCCAGCAGTGAAAGGGGGGTCGGGACAGGGACCCAGCCCCAGCATTTT
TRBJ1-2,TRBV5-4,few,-,CASSLRSGGYTF,TGTGCCAGCAGCCTCCGGTCCGGAGGCTACACCTTC
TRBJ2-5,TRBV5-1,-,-,CASSLPGQQVKETQYF,TGCGCCAGCAGCTTGCCTGGACAGCAAGTAAAAGAGACCCAGTACTTC
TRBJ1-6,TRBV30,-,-,CAWSRQGGSSPLHF,TGTGCCTGGAGTCGGCAGGGTGGAAGTTCACCCCTCCACTTT
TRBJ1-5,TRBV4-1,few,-,CASSVDGYQPQHF,TGCGCCAGCAGCGTGGACGGATATCAGCCCCAGCATTTT
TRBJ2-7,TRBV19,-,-,CASSVQGAYEQYF,TGTGCCAGTAGTGTACAGGGAGCCTACGAGCAGTACTTC
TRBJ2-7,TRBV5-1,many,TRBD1,CASSGGTGQVYEQYF,TGCGCCAGCAGCGGGGGGACAGGGCAGGTCTACGAGCAGTACTTC
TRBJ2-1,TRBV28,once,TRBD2,CASSPTGLAGGYNEQFF,TGTGCCAGCAGCCCCACCGGACTAGCGGGAGGCTACAATGAGCAGTTCTTC
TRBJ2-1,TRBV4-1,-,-,CASHMSLDSVYEQFF,TGCGCCAGCCATATGTCACTAGATAGTGTCTATGAGCAGTTCTTC
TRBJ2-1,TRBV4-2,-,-,CASSLTRRGDEQFF,TGTGCCAGCAGCCTAACTCGAAGGGGCGATGAGCAGTTCTTC
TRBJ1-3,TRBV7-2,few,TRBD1,CASSLRQGTTIYF,TGTGCCAGCAGCCTCAGACAGGGAACGACCATATATTTT
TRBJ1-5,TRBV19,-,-,CASSIEGTPQHF,TGTGCCAGTAGTATCGAGGGGACGCCCCAGCATTTT
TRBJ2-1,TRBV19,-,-,CASSIAGTSNEQFF,TGTGCCAGTAGTATCGCCGGGACATCTAATGAGCAGTTCTTC
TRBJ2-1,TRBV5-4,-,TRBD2,CASSLIFTSAYNEQFF,TGTGCCAGCAGCTTGATCTTTACTAGCGCTTACAATGAGCAGTTCTTC
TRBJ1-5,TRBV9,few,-,CASSANNQPQHF,TGTGCCAGCAGCGCCAATAATCAGCCCCAGCATTTT
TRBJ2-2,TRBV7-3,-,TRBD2,CASSLGLAGGTGELFF,TGTGCCAGCAGCTTGGGACTAGCGGGGGGCACCGGGGAGCTGTTTTTT
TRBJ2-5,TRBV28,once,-,CASVEGATGWEYF,TGTGCCAGCGTAGAGGGAGCGACTGGGTGGGAGTACTTC
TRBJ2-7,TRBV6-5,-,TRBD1,CATSRDRTYEQYF,TGTGCCACCTCCCGGGACAGGACCTACGAGCAGTACTTC
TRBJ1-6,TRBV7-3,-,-,CASSVRTGSLHF,TGTGCCAGCAGCGTACGGACTGGTTCCCTCCACTTT
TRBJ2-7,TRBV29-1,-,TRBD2,CSVSPSGSYEQYF,TGCAGCGTTAGTCCTAGCGGGAGCTACGAGCAGTACTTC
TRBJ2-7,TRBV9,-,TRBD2,CASSALLAGRDEQYF,TGTGCCAGCAGCGCTCTACTAGCGGGAAGGGACGAGCAGTACTTC
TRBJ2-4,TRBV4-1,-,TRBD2,CASSQAGTSGAKNIQYF,TGCGCCAGCAGCCAAGCCGGGACTAGCGGCGCCAAAAACATTCAGTACTTC